The rows below give T cell receptor beta chains drawn from one sample of a study of blood T cells in healthy people across ages. TCRdb processed the 5' RACE reads anew with MiXCR; each CDR3 protein has one entry. The sample carries 800,000 to 900,000 distinct CDR3 sequences, less than 80% recorded once. The sample was blood. The receptor source for this set is a man aged 25 to 40 in good health. The CDR3 runs from the conserved cysteine through the conserved F or W. The D gene is left open where the match is weak. A clone size is listed for some rows: how often the clone was seen (once, few, many), or a class if it is expanded.

D gene,clone size,V gene,J gene,CDR3 protein,CDR3 DNA
.,.,TRBV20-1,TRBJ2-4,CSASTRAVDKNIQYF,TGCAGTGCTAGCACTAGGGCCGTGGACAAAAACATTCAGTACTTC
.,few,TRBV6-6,TRBJ2-1,CASINGMSYNEQFF,TGTGCCAGCATTAACGGTATGTCCTACAATGAGCAGTTCTTC
TRBD1,few,TRBV6-2/TRBV6-3,TRBJ2-1,CASSLTGGILNEQFF,TGTGCCAGCAGCCTGACAGGGGGAATACTTAATGAGCAGTTCTTC
.,.,TRBV7-9,TRBJ2-5,CASSLGRQRGETQYF,TGTGCCAGCAGCTTAGGGCGGCAGCGCGGAGAGACCCAGTACTTC
TRBD2,.,TRBV4-2,TRBJ2-3,CASSQDFALSGGTFRDTQYF,TGTGCCAGCAGCCAAGATTTTGCTTTGAGCGGGGGCACGTTCAGAGATACGCAGTATTTT
.,.,TRBV14,TRBJ2-5,CASSMRETQYF,TGTGCCAGCAGCATGCGGGAGACCCAGTACTTC
.,few,TRBV28,TRBJ1-2,CASSLETGRRYTF,TGTGCCAGCAGTTTAGAAACAGGGAGGAGATACACCTTC
TRBD1,.,TRBV5-1,TRBJ2-6,CASSLWDSRSSGANVLTF,TGCGCCAGCAGCTTGTGGGACAGCCGGAGCTCTGGGGCCAACGTCCTGACTTTC
.,few,TRBV7-9,TRBJ2-7,CASSPRKGPYEQYF,TGTGCCAGCAGCCCTCGGAAGGGCCCCTACGAGCAGTACTTC
.,.,TRBV10-3,TRBJ2-5,CAISESRPGEQTQYF,TGTGCCATCAGTGAGTCACGGCCAGGAGAACAGACCCAGTACTTC
TRBD1,once,TRBV11-2,TRBJ1-2,CASSSLRGRIYGYTF,TGTGCCAGCAGCTCCCTCAGGGGGCGGATCTATGGCTACACCTTC
.,few,TRBV20-1,TRBJ2-1,CSAPPRRNEQFF,TGCAGTGCGCCTCCCCGGAGGAATGAGCAGTTCTTC
.,.,TRBV5-1,TRBJ2-7,CASSLVQGGYEQYF,TGCGCCAGCAGCTTGGTCCAAGGGGGCTACGAGCAGTACTTC
TRBD2,.,TRBV7-9,TRBJ2-5,CASSPRTSGGFQETQYF,TGTGCCAGCAGCCCCAGGACTAGCGGGGGGTTCCAAGAGACCCAGTACTTC
.,.,TRBV5-1,TRBJ2-3,CASSLEVFTDTQYF,TGCGCCAGCAGCTTGGAGGTCTTCACAGATACGCAGTATTTT
TRBD1,few,TRBV29-1,TRBJ2-7,CSVAGTASYEQYF,TGCAGCGTCGCCGGGACAGCTTCCTACGAGCAGTACTTC